These T cell receptor beta chains were read from a single sample in a study of blood T cell repertoires in COVID-19. Clones were sequenced by immunoSEQ multiplex PCR, and TCRdb holds only the in-frame ones, with some missing. The table lists 250,000 to 300,000 clones, about nine tenths of them singletons, with 2.3% in the top ten. The material sequenced was PBMCs or T cells enriched from blood (not recorded which). The receptors were gathered from a woman between 35 and 50 years old with acute COVID-19. The CDR3 runs from the conserved cysteine through the conserved F or W. The order of the fields is V gene, J gene, D gene, clone size, CDR3 length, CDR3 protein, CDR3 DNA. D genes are given only for firm matches. The size entry is marked missing in some rows and otherwise reads once, few, many or a size class.

V gene: TRBV18
J gene: TRBJ1-1
D gene: TRBD1
clone size: -
CDR3 length: 16
CDR3 protein: CASSPLDQGGNTEAFF
CDR3 DNA: TGTGCCAGCTCACCCCTCGATCAGGGGGGGAACACTGAAGCTTTCTTT

V gene: TRBV19
J gene: TRBJ2-2
D gene: -
clone size: -
CDR3 length: 15
CDR3 protein: CASSSPEVHTGELFF
CDR3 DNA: TGTGCCAGTAGCAGCCCGGAGGTTCACACCGGGGAGCTGTTTTTT

V gene: TRBV21-1
J gene: TRBJ1-1
D gene: -
clone size: -
CDR3 length: 15
CDR3 protein: CASSSPRAGRVEAFF
CDR3 DNA: TGTGCCAGCAGCAGCCCAAGAGCGGGTAGGGTTGAAGCTTTCTTT

V gene: TRBV2
J gene: TRBJ2-5
D gene: TRBD2
clone size: once
CDR3 length: 15
CDR3 protein: CASSSLAGAGETQYF
CDR3 DNA: TGTGCCAGCAGTTCGCTAGCGGGGGCGGGGGAGACCCAGTACTTC

V gene: TRBV28
J gene: TRBJ1-2
D gene: TRBD1
clone size: -
CDR3 length: 16
CDR3 protein: CASSPFHRGQGHGYTF
CDR3 DNA: TGTGCCAGCAGCCCCTTCCACAGGGGGCAGGGCCATGGCTACACCTTC

V gene: TRBV6-5
J gene: TRBJ2-3
D gene: -
clone size: -
CDR3 length: 13
CDR3 protein: CASSPDLGGTQYF
CDR3 DNA: TGTGCCAGCAGTCCAGACTTGGGGGGAACGCAGTATTTT

V gene: TRBV10-3
J gene: TRBJ2-1
D gene: TRBD1
clone size: -
CDR3 length: 12
CDR3 protein: CAIRGTGTVEFF
CDR3 DNA: TGTGCCATCAGGGGCACCGGGACAGTGGAGTTCTTC

V gene: TRBV28
J gene: TRBJ1-2
D gene: -
clone size: -
CDR3 length: 15
CDR3 protein: CASSLRGAHNYGYTF
CDR3 DNA: TGTGCCAGCAGTTTACGGGGGGCCCATAACTATGGCTACACCTTC

V gene: TRBV6-4
J gene: TRBJ2-7
D gene: -
clone size: -
CDR3 length: 12
CDR3 protein: CASSDGQFEQYF
CDR3 DNA: TGTGCCAGCAGTGATGGACAGTTCGAGCAGTACTTC

V gene: TRBV5-1
J gene: TRBJ2-7
D gene: TRBD1
clone size: -
CDR3 length: 14
CDR3 protein: CASQLGTGAYEQYF
CDR3 DNA: TGCGCCAGCCAACTCGGGACAGGGGCGTACGAGCAGTACTTC

V gene: TRBV11-2
J gene: TRBJ1-6
D gene: -
clone size: -
CDR3 length: 14
CDR3 protein: CASTFFEGRSPLHF
CDR3 DNA: TGTGCCAGCACCTTCTTTGAGGGTCGTTCACCCCTCCACTTT

V gene: TRBV28
J gene: TRBJ1-2
D gene: -
clone size: -
CDR3 length: 13
CDR3 protein: CASSFRANYGYTF
CDR3 DNA: TGTGCCAGCAGTTTTCGAGCTAACTATGGCTACACCTTC

V gene: TRBV7-9
J gene: TRBJ1-4
D gene: -
clone size: -
CDR3 length: 15
CDR3 protein: CASSSVGDGAEKLFF
CDR3 DNA: TGTGCCAGCAGCTCGGTTGGCGACGGAGCCGAAAAACTGTTTTTT

V gene: TRBV27
J gene: TRBJ2-5
D gene: -
clone size: once
CDR3 length: 13
CDR3 protein: CASSLRGAETQYF
CDR3 DNA: TGTGCCAGCAGTTTACGGGGTGCGGAGACCCAGTACTTC

V gene: TRBV7-2
J gene: TRBJ2-1
D gene: TRBD1
clone size: -
CDR3 length: 13
CDR3 protein: CASSFRGFDEQFF
CDR3 DNA: TGTGCCAGCAGCTTCAGGGGGTTTGATGAGCAGTTCTTC

V gene: TRBV7-8
J gene: TRBJ2-7
D gene: -
clone size: -
CDR3 length: 16
CDR3 protein: CASSSPKNGRTYEQYF
CDR3 DNA: TGTGCCAGCAGTTCCCCCAAGAACGGACGGACTTACGAGCAGTACTTC

V gene: TRBV19
J gene: TRBJ1-1
D gene: TRBD1
clone size: -
CDR3 length: 15
CDR3 protein: CASRLDRAKNTEAFF
CDR3 DNA: TGTGCCAGTAGACTCGACAGGGCGAAGAACACTGAAGCTTTCTTT

V gene: TRBV7-9
J gene: TRBJ2-1
D gene: TRBD2
clone size: once
CDR3 length: 16
CDR3 protein: CASSLGSGTYYNEQFF
CDR3 DNA: TGTGCCAGCAGCTTGGGTAGCGGGACGTACTACAATGAGCAGTTCTTC